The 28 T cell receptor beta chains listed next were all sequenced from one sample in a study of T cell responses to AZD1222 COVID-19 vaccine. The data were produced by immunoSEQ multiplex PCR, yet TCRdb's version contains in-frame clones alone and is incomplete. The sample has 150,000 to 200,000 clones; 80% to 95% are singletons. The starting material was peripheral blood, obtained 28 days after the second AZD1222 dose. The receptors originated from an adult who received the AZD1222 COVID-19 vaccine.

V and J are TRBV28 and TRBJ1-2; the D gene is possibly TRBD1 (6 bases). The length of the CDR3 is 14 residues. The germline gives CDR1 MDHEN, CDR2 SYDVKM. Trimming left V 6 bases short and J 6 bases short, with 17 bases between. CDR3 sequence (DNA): TGTGCCAGCAGCCACGGTACAGGGTATAATGGCTACACCTTC. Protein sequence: CASSHGTGYNGYTF.

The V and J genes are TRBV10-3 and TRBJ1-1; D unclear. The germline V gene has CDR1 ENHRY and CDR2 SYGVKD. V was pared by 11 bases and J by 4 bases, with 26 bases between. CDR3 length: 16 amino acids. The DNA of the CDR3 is TGTGCCCTCCTCCCGGAGGGCGCAGGTGGATCCACTGAAGCTTTCTTT. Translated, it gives CALLPEGAGGSTEAFF.

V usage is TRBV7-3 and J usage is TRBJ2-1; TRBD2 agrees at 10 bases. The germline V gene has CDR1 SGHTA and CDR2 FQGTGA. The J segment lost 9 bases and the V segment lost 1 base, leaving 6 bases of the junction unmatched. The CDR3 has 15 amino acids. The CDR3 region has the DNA TGTGCCAGCAGCTTAAGTTCTAGCGGGAGAGGTGAGCAGTTCTTC. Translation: CASSLSSSGRGEQFF.

The CDR3 protein is CASSPGQDYGYTF. CDR3 nucleotides: TGTGCCAGCAGCCCGGGACAGGACTATGGCTACACCTTC. This chain links TRBV5-6 with TRBJ1-2, with 8 bases aligning to TRBD1. Losses at the gene ends were 4 bases for V and 3 bases for J; bases not matched to a gene: 2. The V gene's germline CDR1 is SGHDT and CDR2 YYEEEE. The CDR3 totals 13 residues.

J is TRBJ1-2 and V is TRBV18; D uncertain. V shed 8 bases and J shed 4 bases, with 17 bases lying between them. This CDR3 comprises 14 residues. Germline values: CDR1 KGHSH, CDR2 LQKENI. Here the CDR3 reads CASAAGGSGYGYTF. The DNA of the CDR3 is TGTGCCAGCGCGGCGGGAGGGTCCGGCTATGGCTACACCTTC. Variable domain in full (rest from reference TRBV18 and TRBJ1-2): NAGVMQNPRHLVRRRGQEARLRCSPMKGHSHVYWYRQLPEEGLKFMVYLQKENIIDESGMPKERFSAEFPKEGPSILRIQQVVRGDSAAYFCASAAGGSGYGYTFGSGTRLTVV.

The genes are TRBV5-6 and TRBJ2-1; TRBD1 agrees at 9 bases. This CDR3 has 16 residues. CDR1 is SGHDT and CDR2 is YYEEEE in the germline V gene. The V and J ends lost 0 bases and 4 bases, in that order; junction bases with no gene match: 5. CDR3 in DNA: TGTGCCAGCAGCTTGGGTTTCGGACAGGGGTACAATGAGCAGTTCTTC. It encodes CASSLGFGQGYNEQFF.

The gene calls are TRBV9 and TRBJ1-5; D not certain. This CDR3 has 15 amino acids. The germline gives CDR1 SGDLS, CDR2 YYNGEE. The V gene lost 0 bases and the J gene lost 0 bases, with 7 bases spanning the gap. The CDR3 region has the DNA TGTGCCAGCAGCGTAGACCAGTTTAGCAATCAGCCCCAGCATTTT. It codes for CASSVDQFSNQPQHF.

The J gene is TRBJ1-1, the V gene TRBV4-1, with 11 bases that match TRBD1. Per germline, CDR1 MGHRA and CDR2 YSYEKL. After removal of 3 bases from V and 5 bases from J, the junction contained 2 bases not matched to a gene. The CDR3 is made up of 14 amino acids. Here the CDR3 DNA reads TGCGCCAGCAGCCAGGGACAGGGGGAAACTGAAGCTTTCTTT. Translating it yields CASSQGQGETEAFF.

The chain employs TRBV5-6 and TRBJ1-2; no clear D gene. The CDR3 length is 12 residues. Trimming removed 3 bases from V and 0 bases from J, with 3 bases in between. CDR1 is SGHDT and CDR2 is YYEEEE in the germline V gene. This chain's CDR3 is CASSSPNYGYTF. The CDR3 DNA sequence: TGTGCCAGCAGCTCACCTAACTATGGCTACACCTTC.

CDR3 sequence reads: CASSQERLSGANVLTF. The CDR3 coding sequence is TGTGCCAGCAGCCAAGAACGGCTCTCTGGGGCCAACGTCCTGACTTTC. The J gene is TRBJ2-6, the V gene TRBV3-1 (or the pseudogene TRBV3-2); no clear D. This CDR3 spans 16 amino acids. V gave up 0 bases and J gave up 0 bases, with 6 bases separating them. Germline values: CDR1 LGHDT, CDR2 YNNKEL (reference sequence).

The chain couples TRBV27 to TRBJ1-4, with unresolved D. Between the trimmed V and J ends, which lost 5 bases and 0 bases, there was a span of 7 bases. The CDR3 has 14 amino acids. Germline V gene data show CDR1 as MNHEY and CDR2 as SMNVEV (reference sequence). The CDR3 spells CASSRVATNEKLFF. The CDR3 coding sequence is TGTGCCAGCAGTAGGGTAGCAACTAATGAAAAACTGTTTTTT.

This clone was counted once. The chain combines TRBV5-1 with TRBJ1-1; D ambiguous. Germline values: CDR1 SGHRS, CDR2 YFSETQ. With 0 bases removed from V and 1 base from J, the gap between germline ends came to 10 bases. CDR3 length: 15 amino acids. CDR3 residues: CASSLDAAGNTEAFF. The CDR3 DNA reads TGCGCCAGCAGCTTGGATGCAGCGGGGAACACTGAAGCTTTCTTT.

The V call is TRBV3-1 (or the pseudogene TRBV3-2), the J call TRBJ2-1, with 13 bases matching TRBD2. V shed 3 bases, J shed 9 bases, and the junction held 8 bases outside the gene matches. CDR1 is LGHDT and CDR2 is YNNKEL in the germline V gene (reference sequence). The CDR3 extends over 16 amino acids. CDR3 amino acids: CASSQAGTSGVGEQFF. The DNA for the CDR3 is TGTGCCAGCAGCCAGGCCGGGACTAGCGGGGTAGGTGAGCAGTTCTTC.

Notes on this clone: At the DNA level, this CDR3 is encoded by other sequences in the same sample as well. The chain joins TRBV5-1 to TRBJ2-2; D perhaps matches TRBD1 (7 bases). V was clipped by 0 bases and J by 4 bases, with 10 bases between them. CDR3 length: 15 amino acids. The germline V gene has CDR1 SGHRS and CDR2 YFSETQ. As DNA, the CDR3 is TGCGCCAGCAGCTTGGTGCAGGGGGGCACCGGGGAGCTGTTTTTT. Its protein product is CASSLVQGGTGELFF.

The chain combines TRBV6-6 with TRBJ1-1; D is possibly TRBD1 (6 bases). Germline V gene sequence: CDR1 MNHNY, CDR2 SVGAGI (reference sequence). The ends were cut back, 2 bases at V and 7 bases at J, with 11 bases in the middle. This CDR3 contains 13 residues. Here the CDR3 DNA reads TGTGCCAGCAGTTACACAGGGTCTAGTGAAGCTTTCTTT. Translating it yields CASSYTGSSEAFF.

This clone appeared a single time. The CDR3 is CASSLGTSGGHTQYF. The DNA of the CDR3 is TGTGCCAGCAGCTTAGGGACTAGCGGGGGCCATACGCAGTATTTT. The chain couples TRBV13 to TRBJ2-3; 12 bases align to TRBD2. Germline-derived CDR1 and CDR2 are PRHDT and FYEKMQ (reference sequence). J gave up 7 bases and V 0 bases, and 2 bases lay outside the gene matches. The CDR3 is 15 residues long.

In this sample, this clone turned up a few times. CDR3 bases: TGTGCCAGCAGCTTCCACCGGGACTCCGGGAACCACGAGCAGTACTTC. Residues: CASSFHRDSGNHEQYF. The V gene is TRBV7-9, the J gene TRBJ2-7; D may be TRBD2 (6 bases). Germline loops: CDR1 SEHNR, CDR2 FQNEAQ (reference sequence). This CDR3 spans 16 amino acids. The V end was cut by 3 bases, the J end by 5 bases, with 20 bases between.

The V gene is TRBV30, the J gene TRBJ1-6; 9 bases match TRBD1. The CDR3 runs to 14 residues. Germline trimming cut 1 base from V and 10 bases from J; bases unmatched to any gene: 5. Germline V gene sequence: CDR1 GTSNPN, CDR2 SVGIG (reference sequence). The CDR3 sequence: CAWSADRGSSPLHF. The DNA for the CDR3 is TGTGCCTGGAGTGCCGACAGGGGGTCCTCACCCCTCCACTTT. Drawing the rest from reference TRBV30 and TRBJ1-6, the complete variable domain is SQTIHQWPATLVQPVGSPLSLECTVEGTSNPNLYWYRQAAGRGLQLLFYSVGIGQISSEVPQNLSASRPQDRQFILSSKKLLLSDSGFYLCAWSADRGSSPLHFGNGTRLTVT.

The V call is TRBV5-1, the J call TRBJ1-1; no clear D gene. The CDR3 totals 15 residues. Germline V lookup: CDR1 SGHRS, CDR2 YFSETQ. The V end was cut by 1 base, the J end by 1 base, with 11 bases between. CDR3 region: CASSLTGDSNTEAFF. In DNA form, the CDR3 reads TGCGCCAGCAGCTTGACTGGGGATTCGAACACTGAAGCTTTCTTT.

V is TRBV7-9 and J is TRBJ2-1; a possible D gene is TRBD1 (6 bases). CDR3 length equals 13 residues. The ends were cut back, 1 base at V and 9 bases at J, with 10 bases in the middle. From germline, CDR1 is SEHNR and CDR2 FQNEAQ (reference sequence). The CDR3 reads CASSLGGQIEQFF. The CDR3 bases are TGTGCCAGCAGCTTAGGAGGACAGATTGAGCAGTTCTTC.

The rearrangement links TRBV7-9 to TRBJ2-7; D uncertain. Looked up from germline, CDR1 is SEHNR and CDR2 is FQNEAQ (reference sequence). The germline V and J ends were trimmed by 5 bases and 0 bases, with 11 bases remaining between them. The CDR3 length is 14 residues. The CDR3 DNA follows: TGTGCCAGCAGCACCGCCAGCTTCTCCTACGAGCAGTACTTC. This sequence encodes CASSTASFSYEQYF.

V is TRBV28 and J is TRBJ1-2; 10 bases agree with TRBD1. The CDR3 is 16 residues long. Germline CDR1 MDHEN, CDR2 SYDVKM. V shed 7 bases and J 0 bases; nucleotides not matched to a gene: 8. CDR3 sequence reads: CASKERDRGANYGYTF. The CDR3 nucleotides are TGTGCCAGCAAAGAGAGGGACAGGGGCGCTAACTATGGCTACACCTTC.

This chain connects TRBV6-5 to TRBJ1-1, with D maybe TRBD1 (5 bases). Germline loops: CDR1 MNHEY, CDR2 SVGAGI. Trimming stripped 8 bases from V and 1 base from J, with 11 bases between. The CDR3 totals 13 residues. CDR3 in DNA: TGTGCCAGCCCCCCTGGGGGGAACACTGAAGCTTTCTTT. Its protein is CASPPGGNTEAFF.

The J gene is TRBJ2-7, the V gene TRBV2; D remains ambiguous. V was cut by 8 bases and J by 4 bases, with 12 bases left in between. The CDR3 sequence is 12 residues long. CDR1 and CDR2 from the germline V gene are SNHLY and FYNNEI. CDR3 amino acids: CASRSSTYEQYF. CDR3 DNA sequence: TGTGCCAGCCGAAGTTCGACTTACGAGCAGTACTTC.

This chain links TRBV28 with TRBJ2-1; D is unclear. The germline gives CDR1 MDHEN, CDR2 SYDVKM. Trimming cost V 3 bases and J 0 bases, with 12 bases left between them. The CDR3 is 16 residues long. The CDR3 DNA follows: TGTGCCAGCAGTTTTTATCACTCGAGCTCCTACAATGAGCAGTTCTTC. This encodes CASSFYHSSSYNEQFF.

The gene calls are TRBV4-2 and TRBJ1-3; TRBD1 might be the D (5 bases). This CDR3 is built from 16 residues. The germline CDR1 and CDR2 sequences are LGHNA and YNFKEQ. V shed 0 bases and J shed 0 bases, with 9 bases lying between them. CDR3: CASSQDGATSGNTIYF. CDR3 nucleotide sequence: TGTGCCAGCAGCCAAGACGGGGCAACCTCTGGAAACACCATATATTTT.

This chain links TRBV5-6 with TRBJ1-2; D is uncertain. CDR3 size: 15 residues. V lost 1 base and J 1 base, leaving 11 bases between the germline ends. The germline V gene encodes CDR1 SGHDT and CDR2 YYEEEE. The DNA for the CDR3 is TGTGCCAGCAGCTTGTCGTCAGGCGATAACTATGGCTACACCTTC. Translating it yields CASSLSSGDNYGYTF.

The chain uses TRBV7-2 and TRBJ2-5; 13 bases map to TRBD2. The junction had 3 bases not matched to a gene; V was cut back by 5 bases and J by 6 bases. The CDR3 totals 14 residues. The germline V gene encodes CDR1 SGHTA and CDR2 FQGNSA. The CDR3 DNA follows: TGTGCCAGCAGCCGGACTAGCGGGGGAAAGACCCAGTACTTC. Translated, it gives CASSRTSGGKTQYF.